A single sample is the source of the 5 T cell receptor beta chains below, sequenced in a study of PD-L1 blockade in urothelial cancer. TCRdb's table, derived via immunoSEQ multiplex PCR, lists solely in-frame clones and lacks some. The table has just under 40,000 clones, about 89% seen once. Material: PBMCs, obtained around atezolizumab (anti-PD-L1) treatment. The receptors here all came from a man in his sixties with urothelial cancer.

J is TRBJ2-5 and V is TRBV7-9, with 8 positions matching TRBD1. The CDR3 runs 15 residues. Germline lookup yields CDR1 SEHNR and CDR2 FQNEAQ (reference sequence). J was trimmed by 4 bases and V by 7 bases; bases with no gene match: 11. This chain's CDR3 is CASNPTGVISETQYF. The CDR3 nucleotides are TGTGCCAGCAACCCGACAGGGGTTATATCAGAGACCCAGTACTTC.

The V gene is TRBV7-3, the J gene TRBJ2-3; 10 nucleotides agree with TRBD2. V shed 5 bases, J shed 4 bases, and the junction held 3 bases outside the gene matches. Per the germline V gene, CDR1 is SGHTA and CDR2 is FQGTGA. This CDR3 comprises 14 residues. The CDR3 bases are TGTGCCAGCAGCAATAGCGGGAGGTCAGATACGCAGTATTTT. Its protein product is CASSNSGRSDTQYF.

This clone was seen a handful of times. V is TRBV29-1 and J is TRBJ1-1; no firm D call. Trimming cost V 3 bases and J 1 base, with 6 bases left between them. Per germline, CDR1 SQVTM and CDR2 ANQGSEA. CDR3 length: 12 residues. The CDR3 DNA sequence: TGCAGCGTTGATAACAGGAACACTGAAGCTTTCTTT. Translated: CSVDNRNTEAFF.

The chain couples TRBV20-1 to TRBJ1-2, with D unresolved. This CDR3 has 11 residues. Germline CDR1 reads DFQATT; CDR2 reads SNEGSKA (reference sequence). V lost 4 bases and J 8 bases, leaving 11 bases between the germline ends. In nucleotides, the CDR3 is TGCAGTGCTATAGGACCGGGGGGCTACACCTTC. As protein: CSAIGPGGYTF.

The rearrangement joins TRBV7-2 to TRBJ1-2; 7 nucleotides agree with TRBD1. This CDR3 has 13 amino acids. V shed 4 bases and J 4 bases; nucleotides not matched to a gene: 3. Looked up from germline, CDR1 is SGHTA and CDR2 is FQGNSA. CDR3 DNA: TGTGCCAGCAGCTCCGGGACAGCCTATGGCTACACCTTC. Translating it yields CASSSGTAYGYTF.